This is a list of T cell receptor beta chains from one sample in a study of early T cells in non-severe SARS-CoV-2 infection. TCRdb reprocessed the 5' RACE reads via MiXCR and lists one record per CDR3 protein. Of nearly 95,000 distinct CDR3 sequences listed, 16% were seen once; the top ten hold just over 5%. The material was whole blood, obtained at baseline. The receptors here all came from an adult who was a healthcare worker with PCR-confirmed SARS-CoV-2 infection or an uninfected control (not recorded which). Both conserved end residues are part of each CDR3. D genes are given only for firm matches. Expanded clones are given a class, and other clones once, few, many or no size at all.

v_gene: TRBV7-9
abundance: .
d_gene: .
j_gene: TRBJ1-4
CDR3aa: CASSPGDGSNEKLFF
CDR3nt: TGTGCCAGCAGCCCTGGGGACGGGTCGAATGAAAAACTGTTTTTT

v_gene: TRBV5-4
abundance: few
d_gene: .
j_gene: TRBJ2-1
CDR3aa: CASSSPRRPEEQFF
CDR3nt: TGTGCCAGCAGCTCACCGAGGCGCCCCGAAGAGCAGTTCTTC

v_gene: TRBV20-1
abundance: many
d_gene: TRBD2
j_gene: TRBJ2-1
CDR3aa: CSALAGVGYNEQFF
CDR3nt: TGCAGTGCTTTAGCGGGAGTAGGGTACAATGAGCAGTTCTTC

v_gene: TRBV5-4
abundance: few
d_gene: .
j_gene: TRBJ1-2
CDR3aa: CASSLVLAVDAGYGYTF
CDR3nt: TGTGCCAGCAGCTTGGTCTTGGCAGTGGATGCGGGCTATGGCTACACCTTC

v_gene: TRBV12-3/TRBV12-4
abundance: few
d_gene: TRBD2
j_gene: TRBJ2-3
CDR3aa: CASSRTSAYTDTQYF
CDR3nt: TGTGCCAGCAGCCGGACTAGCGCCTACACAGATACGCAGTATTTT

v_gene: TRBV6-1
abundance: .
d_gene: TRBD1
j_gene: TRBJ1-2
CDR3aa: CASRDRTLSGYGYTF
CDR3nt: TGTGCCAGCCGGGACAGGACCCTATCGGGCTATGGCTACACCTTC

v_gene: TRBV20-1
abundance: .
d_gene: .
j_gene: TRBJ2-6
CDR3aa: CSANGVPGANVLTF
CDR3nt: TGCAGTGCTAACGGGGTTCCTGGGGCCAACGTCCTGACTTTC

v_gene: TRBV5-6
abundance: .
d_gene: .
j_gene: TRBJ2-1
CDR3aa: CASSSRGVEFF
CDR3nt: TGTGCCAGCAGCTCCAGGGGAGTGGAGTTCTTC

v_gene: TRBV4-1
abundance: few
d_gene: .
j_gene: TRBJ1-4
CDR3aa: CASSQKDKLFF
CDR3nt: TGCGCCAGCAGCCAAAAGGATAAACTGTTTTTT

v_gene: TRBV6-1
abundance: few
d_gene: .
j_gene: TRBJ2-7
CDR3aa: CASSDLGVGYEQYF
CDR3nt: TGTGCCAGCAGTGATTTGGGGGTTGGGTACGAGCAGTACTTC

v_gene: TRBV9
abundance: few
d_gene: .
j_gene: TRBJ1-5
CDR3aa: CASSAGRGNQPQHF
CDR3nt: TGTGCCAGCAGCGCCGGCAGGGGAAATCAGCCCCAGCATTTT

v_gene: TRBV28
abundance: few
d_gene: TRBD2
j_gene: TRBJ2-5
CDR3aa: CASSLGGGGQETQYF
CDR3nt: TGTGCCAGCAGTTTGGGCGGGGGAGGCCAAGAGACCCAGTACTTC

v_gene: TRBV7-9
abundance: many
d_gene: .
j_gene: TRBJ2-4
CDR3aa: CASSLGAKNIQYF
CDR3nt: TGTGCCAGCAGCTTGGGCGCCAAAAACATTCAGTACTTC

v_gene: TRBV12-3/TRBV12-4
abundance: many
d_gene: TRBD2
j_gene: TRBJ2-3
CDR3aa: CASTPSGRGRLDTQYF
CDR3nt: TGTGCCAGCACCCCATCCGGACGCGGGAGATTGGATACGCAGTATTTT

v_gene: TRBV3-1
abundance: .
d_gene: .
j_gene: TRBJ2-3
CDR3aa: CASSQELGGTDTQYF
CDR3nt: TGTGCCAGCAGCCAAGAGTTAGGTGGCACAGATACGCAGTATTTT

v_gene: TRBV28
abundance: .
d_gene: .
j_gene: TRBJ1-4
CDR3aa: CASSDSRALPPYEKLFF
CDR3nt: TGTGCCAGCAGTGATAGCCGGGCCTTACCACCCTATGAAAAACTGTTTTTT

v_gene: TRBV7-2
abundance: .
d_gene: TRBD1
j_gene: TRBJ1-1
CDR3aa: CASSRNRGTEAFF
CDR3nt: TGTGCCAGCAGCAGGAACAGGGGAACTGAAGCTTTCTTT

v_gene: TRBV14
abundance: .
d_gene: .
j_gene: TRBJ2-7
CDR3aa: CASSLSVGNEQYF
CDR3nt: TGTGCCAGCAGCCTTTCAGTCGGAAACGAGCAGTACTTC

v_gene: TRBV5-4
abundance: .
d_gene: .
j_gene: TRBJ1-1
CDR3aa: CASRRAGWENTEAFF
CDR3nt: TGTGCCAGCAGGAGGGCAGGGTGGGAGAACACTGAAGCTTTCTTT

v_gene: TRBV20-1
abundance: few
d_gene: .
j_gene: TRBJ1-1
CDR3aa: CSARNGMNTEAFF
CDR3nt: TGCAGTGCTAGAAACGGCATGAACACTGAAGCTTTCTTT

v_gene: TRBV6-1
abundance: .
d_gene: .
j_gene: TRBJ1-2
CDR3aa: CASSLPSNYGYTF
CDR3nt: TGTGCCAGCAGTCTACCCAGTAACTATGGCTACACCTTC

v_gene: TRBV5-1
abundance: few
d_gene: TRBD2
j_gene: TRBJ2-1
CDR3aa: CASSQGGLGNNEQFF
CDR3nt: TGCGCCAGCAGCCAAGGGGGACTAGGAAACAATGAGCAGTTCTTC

v_gene: TRBV20-1
abundance: few
d_gene: TRBD2
j_gene: TRBJ2-7
CDR3aa: CSAPLGLAGLRGEQYF
CDR3nt: TGCAGTGCCCCACTCGGACTAGCGGGATTACGGGGGGAGCAGTACTTC

v_gene: TRBV19
abundance: medium-sized
d_gene: .
j_gene: TRBJ1-5
CDR3aa: CASSQGNQPQHF
CDR3nt: TGTGCCAGTAGCCAGGGTAATCAGCCCCAGCATTTT

v_gene: TRBV5-1
abundance: .
d_gene: .
j_gene: TRBJ2-3
CDR3aa: CASSLGVHTDTQYF
CDR3nt: TGCGCCAGCAGCTTGGGGGTCCACACAGATACGCAGTATTTT

v_gene: TRBV7-9
abundance: many
d_gene: TRBD1
j_gene: TRBJ2-5
CDR3aa: CASNYHPQGGETQYF
CDR3nt: TGTGCCAGCAACTACCACCCACAGGGGGGAGAGACCCAGTACTTC

v_gene: TRBV11-2
abundance: few
d_gene: .
j_gene: TRBJ2-5
CDR3aa: CASSLAPVGETQYF
CDR3nt: TGTGCCAGCAGCTTAGCCCCGGTAGGAGAGACCCAGTACTTC

v_gene: TRBV28
abundance: .
d_gene: .
j_gene: TRBJ2-1
CDR3aa: CATNGGALAGEQFF
CDR3nt: TGTGCCACCAACGGAGGGGCGTTGGCCGGTGAGCAGTTCTTC

v_gene: TRBV6-6
abundance: .
d_gene: TRBD1
j_gene: TRBJ1-5
CDR3aa: CASTLDRAHQPQHF
CDR3nt: TGTGCCAGCACCTTGGACAGGGCACATCAGCCCCAGCATTTT

v_gene: TRBV18
abundance: few
d_gene: .
j_gene: TRBJ2-3
CDR3aa: CASSLIMDTQYF
CDR3nt: TGTGCCAGCTCCCTCATCATGGATACGCAGTATTTT

v_gene: TRBV12-3/TRBV12-4
abundance: few
d_gene: .
j_gene: TRBJ2-5
CDR3aa: CASSLGGGKAQYF
CDR3nt: TGTGCCAGCAGTTTAGGCGGCGGGAAGGCCCAGTACTTC

v_gene: TRBV6-1
abundance: few
d_gene: .
j_gene: TRBJ1-4
CDR3aa: CASSELPRRLLRNEKLFF
CDR3nt: TGTGCCAGCAGTGAACTCCCCAGGCGACTCCTCCGTAATGAAAAACTGTTTTTT

v_gene: TRBV20-1
abundance: .
d_gene: TRBD1
j_gene: TRBJ2-1
CDR3aa: CSARWTGTHNEQFF
CDR3nt: TGCAGTGCTCGATGGACAGGGACCCACAATGAGCAGTTCTTC

v_gene: TRBV4-1
abundance: .
d_gene: TRBD2
j_gene: TRBJ2-6
CDR3aa: CASSQGSAGGSGANVLTF
CDR3nt: TGCGCCAGCAGCCAAGGATCAGCGGGAGGGTCTGGGGCCAACGTCCTGACTTTC

v_gene: TRBV28
abundance: .
d_gene: .
j_gene: TRBJ2-3
CDR3aa: CASSRPASTDTQYF
CDR3nt: TGTGCCAGCAGCCGACCGGCCAGCACAGATACGCAGTATTTT

v_gene: TRBV7-9
abundance: .
d_gene: .
j_gene: TRBJ1-3
CDR3aa: CASSLNTIYF
CDR3nt: TGTGCCAGCAGCCTAAACACCATATATTTT

v_gene: TRBV27
abundance: .
d_gene: .
j_gene: TRBJ2-7
CDR3aa: CASSLFSGHYEQYF
CDR3nt: TGTGCCAGCAGTTTATTCTCAGGACACTACGAGCAGTACTTC

v_gene: TRBV6-2/TRBV6-3
abundance: .
d_gene: .
j_gene: TRBJ2-1
CDR3aa: CASGGLYNEQFF
CDR3nt: TGTGCCAGCGGGGGACTTTACAATGAGCAGTTCTTC

v_gene: TRBV20-1
abundance: .
d_gene: TRBD2
j_gene: TRBJ2-3
CDR3aa: CSAAVSGKRSTDTQYF
CDR3nt: TGCAGTGCTGCCGTTAGCGGGAAGAGGAGCACAGATACGCAGTATTTT

v_gene: TRBV19
abundance: .
d_gene: .
j_gene: TRBJ2-1
CDR3aa: CASSIGGGPLHNEQFF
CDR3nt: TGTGCCAGTAGTATAGGCGGCGGCCCGTTACACAATGAGCAGTTCTTC

v_gene: TRBV28
abundance: few
d_gene: .
j_gene: TRBJ2-7
CDR3aa: CASRDVTRYEQYF
CDR3nt: TGTGCCAGCCGGGACGTTACCCGCTACGAGCAGTACTTC

v_gene: TRBV28
abundance: .
d_gene: .
j_gene: TRBJ2-4
CDR3aa: CASSLAGAKNIQYF
CDR3nt: TGTGCCAGCAGTTTAGCGGGAGCCAAAAACATTCAGTACTTC

v_gene: TRBV6-5
abundance: .
d_gene: .
j_gene: TRBJ2-3
CDR3aa: CASSYTSASPTQYF
CDR3nt: TGTGCCAGCAGTTACACCAGTGCGAGTCCTACGCAGTATTTT

v_gene: TRBV7-6
abundance: .
d_gene: TRBD2
j_gene: TRBJ2-1
CDR3aa: CASSSYLAGDGQFF
CDR3nt: TGTGCCAGCAGCTCTTATCTAGCGGGGGATGGGCAGTTCTTC

v_gene: TRBV4-1
abundance: few
d_gene: TRBD1
j_gene: TRBJ1-2
CDR3aa: CASSRDRGTYGYTF
CDR3nt: TGCGCCAGCAGCCGGGACAGGGGGACGTATGGCTACACCTTC

v_gene: TRBV12-3/TRBV12-4
abundance: few
d_gene: .
j_gene: TRBJ1-5
CDR3aa: CASSLAPGWLHF
CDR3nt: TGTGCCAGCAGTTTAGCCCCCGGTTGGTTACATTTT

v_gene: TRBV12-3/TRBV12-4
abundance: .
d_gene: TRBD1
j_gene: TRBJ2-7
CDR3aa: CASRQTGDHEQYF
CDR3nt: TGTGCCAGCAGGCAAACAGGGGATCACGAGCAGTACTTC

v_gene: TRBV30
abundance: few
d_gene: TRBD2
j_gene: TRBJ2-1
CDR3aa: CAWSGSGRGSYNEQFF
CDR3nt: TGTGCCTGGAGTGGTTCCGGGAGGGGCTCCTACAATGAGCAGTTCTTC

v_gene: TRBV6-5
abundance: few
d_gene: .
j_gene: TRBJ2-3
CDR3aa: CASSYGQAPVTRQYF
CDR3nt: TGTGCCAGCAGTTACGGGCAGGCCCCCGTCACCAGGCAGTATTTT

v_gene: TRBV20-1
abundance: few
d_gene: .
j_gene: TRBJ1-1
CDR3aa: CSARTGTSANTEAFF
CDR3nt: TGCAGTGCGCGGACCGGGACCTCTGCGAACACTGAAGCTTTCTTT

v_gene: TRBV5-1
abundance: few
d_gene: .
j_gene: TRBJ2-7
CDR3aa: CASSLGGGTLSQYF
CDR3nt: TGCGCCAGCAGCTTGGGGGGAGGAACTCTTTCGCAGTACTTC

v_gene: TRBV5-1
abundance: .
d_gene: TRBD1
j_gene: TRBJ2-5
CDR3aa: CASSLGTGMQETQYF
CDR3nt: TGCGCCAGCAGCTTGGGGACAGGGATGCAAGAGACCCAGTACTTC

v_gene: TRBV7-6
abundance: few
d_gene: .
j_gene: TRBJ2-1
CDR3aa: CASSREGNEQFF
CDR3nt: TGTGCCAGCAGCCGAGAGGGCAATGAGCAGTTCTTC